This T cell receptor beta chain was recovered during a study of shared clonotypes between healthy human individuals. Donors, healthy HIV-negative adults, lacked recent acute infections or vaccinations. Partitioning of CD4+ cells yielded a CD45RA+ naive subset and a CD45RA-negative memory subset. In replicate PCRs of sorted subsets, 150 to 200 ng DNA, roughly 31,000 T cell genomes, was used. The repertoire was sequenced with immunoSEQ multiplex PCR; TCRdb's copy has only in-frame clones and lacks some. This sample has more than 400,000 clones; 90% to 96% occur once, and the top ten carry 0.05% to 0.07%. This TCR derives from a woman in her 30s in good health. Sequenced sample: naive CD4+ T cells sorted from blood. Subset indicated: CD45RA+ positively selected.

Here the CDR3 DNA reads TGTGCCATCAGGCCGGGGACTACATTCCACTACGAGCAGTACTTC. The encoded protein is CAIRPGTTFHYEQYF. The V call is TRBV10-3, the J call TRBJ2-7; TRBD2 agrees at 7 bases. V trimming: 6 bases; J trimming: 3 bases; junction bases outside the gene matches: 11. Germline V lookup: CDR1 ENHRY, CDR2 SYGVKD. The CDR3 contains 15 residues.